The sequence of this T cell receptor beta chain was determined in a study of radiation and T cells in renal cell carcinoma. Findings of the study overall: In blood, top tumor clones expanded by 2 weeks, shrinking by 4.

Clones were read by immunoSEQ multiplex PCR, and TCRdb kept only the in-frame ones, dropping some. The top ten hold 30% to 35% of the sample, which has tens of thousands of clones, about 85% seen once. The time point here: blood 4 weeks post-SBRT, at nephrectomy. Specified treatment: 15 Gy SBRT to primary tumor, nephrectomy 4 weeks later. Nephrectomy followed 15 Gy stereotactic body radiation by 4 weeks. Radiation-treated patients gave blood at baseline, week 2 and week 4. This clone was found once. Its cognate antigen is unknown. The material was blood, obtained from a patient whose treatment included radiotherapy and nephrectomy. This TCR derives from a man between 60 and 75 years old with renal cell carcinoma.

This CDR3 reads CASSYYGTQNTGELFF. The DNA for the CDR3 is TGTGCCAGCAGTTACTATGGCACCCAGAACACCGGGGAGCTGTTTTTT. The gene calls are TRBV6-6 and TRBJ2-2, with D hard to call. Germline CDR1 and CDR2: MNHNY and SVGAGI (reference sequence). The V and J ends lost 1 base and 1 base respectively, with 10 bases between them. CDR3 size: 16 residues.